One TCR beta chain is described in this entry. At one boundary the junction diverges from the germline segment, which might be a read error. This sample was taken from a study of T cell clones after liver transplantation. Looking at the study overall: TCRbeta sequencing after a pre-transplant mixed lymphocyte reaction identified graft-donor-reactive clones, later tracked in post-transplant blood.

Assay used: immunoSEQ multiplex PCR; TCRdb lists only in-frame clones, some missing. Of roughly 55,000 clones listed, 55% to 85% were seen once; the top ten hold over 9.5%. Germline V gives CDR1 MNHEY, CDR2 SMNVEV (reference sequence). The CDR3 spans 14 residues. This clonotype was obtained from a human patient who received a liver transplant. Some of these T cells may belong to the graft donor. This rearrangement joins TRBV27 to TRBJ1-2; D is undetermined. Sequenced material: CD4+ T cells from blood, taken around 54 months after liver transplant. Written as DNA, the CDR3 is TGTGCCAGCAGTCTATCCCCCGCACTTGGAGGCTACACCTTC. Its translation is CASSLSPALGGYTF.